This T cell receptor beta chain emerged from a study of blood T cell repertoires in COVID-19. On the study more broadly: Collection of acute and convalescent COVID-19 samples took place in the United States, Italy and Spain. PBMCs, B-cell-depleted T cells, or T cells were the source of the cDNA or gDNA that made up the material.

In germline, CDR1 is WSHSY, CDR2 SAAADI. The CDR3 runs to 16 residues. Trimming at V came to 6 bases and at J to 7 bases, leaving 13 bases not matched to a gene. Authors' analysis steps: Counts of nucleated cells, estimated from reference gene primer amplification, were obtained. Produced via immunoSEQ multiplex PCR; TCRdb's table is partial and in-frame only. The DNA was the basis for D and trimming; V, J and clone size are from that table. This sample has 40,000 to 45,000 clones, with roughly 87% found just once. The specimen was peripheral blood. This chain connects TRBV10-2 to TRBJ2-1, with TRBD2 matching 9 bases. The clonotype originates from a man in his 60s with acute or convalescent COVID-19. Written as DNA, the CDR3 is TGCGCCAGCAGGGAGGGGCTAGCGGGGAGGCAAAATGAGCAGTTCTTC. Its translation is CASREGLAGRQNEQFF.